The entry below gives a single T cell receptor (beta chain) sequence along with its context. The ends were cut back, 4 bases at V and 7 bases at J, with 16 bases in the middle. Germline assignment: CDR1 LGHNA and CDR2 YSLEER. This CDR3 contains 14 residues. The data were taken from a study of blood T cell repertoires in COVID-19. The repertoire was sequenced with immunoSEQ multiplex PCR; TCRdb's copy has only in-frame clones and lacks some. The sample records 250,000 to 350,000 clones, around 90% being singletons. The TCR was taken from a woman in her thirties or forties who had recovered from COVID-19. Sequenced input: PBMCs or T cells enriched from blood (not recorded which). The V and J genes are TRBV4-3 and TRBJ1-1; D might be TRBD1 (6 bases). CDR3 residues: CASSLLGTSYEAFF. The DNA for the CDR3 is TGCGCCAGCAGCCTGCTCGGGACAAGTTATGAAGCTTTCTTT.